This T cell receptor (beta chain) was captured by sequencing in a study of blood T cell repertoires in COVID-19. For the study at large: COVID-19 samples from acute and convalescent phases originated in the United States, Italy and Spain. Sources were T cells, B-cell-depleted T cells, or PBMCs; the material itself was cDNA or gDNA.

Original methodology: Reference gene primer amplification yielded estimated nucleated cell counts. TCRdb keeps only in-frame clones here, not all; method: immunoSEQ multiplex PCR. The DNA gave D and trimming, while V, J and clone size come from that table. This sample has over 90,000 clones, with more than 70% found just once. The sequencing input was peripheral blood. This TCR came from a woman in her fifties or sixties with acute or convalescent COVID-19.

CDR3 amino acids: CASSRRTARETQYF. The CDR3 DNA reads as TGTGCCAGCAGCCGGAGGACAGCGAGAGAGACCCAGTACTTC. V is TRBV9 and J is TRBJ2-5; D perhaps matches TRBD1 (6 bases). This CDR3 contains 14 residues. Trimming left V 4 bases short and J 4 bases short, with 14 bases between. The V gene's germline CDR1 is SGDLS and CDR2 YYNGEE.